Following are 10 T cell receptor beta chains from one sample sequenced in a study of CD8 T cells in ankylosing spondylitis (dated by TCRdb to about 2017). The library was prepared using 5' RACE. The reads were generated on an Illumina HiSeq 2500. TCRdb trimmed the raw reads at Q25, called clones with MiXCR and kept productive beta chains. Rows with a matching CDR3 protein are joined into one entry that keeps the most common DNA and genes. The sample yields hundreds of thousands of distinct CDR3 sequences; roughly 25% were counted once. More than 6.5% of the sample is in the top ten clones. What was sequenced was blood, either unsorted or a sorted T cell fraction (not recorded which). These TCRs come from a male donor with ankylosing spondylitis or in good health (not recorded which).

This clonotype was seen just once. The CDR3 DNA reads as TGTGCCAGCGGACGGTTAGTAAGCAATCAGCCCCAGCATTTT. Translation gives CASGRLVSNQPQHF. The chain recombines TRBV19 with TRBJ1-5; D is uncertain. CDR1 and CDR2 from the germline V gene are LNHDA and SQIVND (reference sequence). The germline V and J ends were trimmed by 9 bases and 1 base, with 13 bases remaining between them. CDR3 length: 14 amino acids.

The chain uses TRBV6-1 and TRBJ1-6, with 12 bases fitting TRBD1. The CDR3 contains 15 residues. The germline gives CDR1 MNHNS, CDR2 SASEGT. J gave up 9 bases and V 5 bases, and 5 bases lay outside the gene matches. DNA of the CDR3: TGTGCCAGCAGTCGCCCGGGACAGGGGGCTTCACCCCTCCACTTT. This encodes CASSRPGQGASPLHF.

This clonotype was detected many times. CDR3 nucleotide sequence: TGTGCCACCAGCAGAGAGGGTAGCGGGAGGGTAAATGAGCAGTTCTTC. It translates to CATSREGSGRVNEQFF. The rearrangement uses TRBV15 and TRBJ2-1; 11 bases are a match to TRBD2. This CDR3 comprises 16 residues. In germline, CDR1 is LNHNV, CDR2 YYDKDF (reference sequence). J was trimmed by 7 bases and V by 0 bases; bases with no gene match: 5.

This clonotype was recorded once. The CDR3 coding sequence is TGTGCCAGCCACTCCGGGACTAGGAGCTCTGGGGCCAACGTCCTGACTTTC. This encodes CASHSGTRSSGANVLTF. The rearrangement joins TRBV6-1 to TRBJ2-6; 8 bases fit TRBD2. Germline CDR1 MNHNS, CDR2 SASEGT. This CDR3 comprises 17 residues. After removal of 8 bases from V and 0 bases from J, the junction contained 9 bases not matched to a gene.

This chain links TRBV20-1 with TRBJ2-1, with 12 bases fitting TRBD2. CDR3 length equals 14 residues. After removal of 2 bases from V and 8 bases from J, the junction contained 4 bases not matched to a gene. Germline values: CDR1 DFQATT, CDR2 SNEGSKA (reference sequence). CDR3 sequence reads: CSARSSGRVDEQFF. For the CDR3, the DNA is TGCAGTGCTAGATCTAGCGGGAGGGTCGATGAGCAGTTCTTC.

The chain joins TRBV7-8 to TRBJ1-6; TRBD1 agrees at 7 bases. CDR3 size: 15 residues. With V trimmed by 2 bases and J by 7 bases, 5 bases remained unmatched. CDR1 and CDR2 (germline): SGHVS, FQNEAQ. This CDR3 reads CASSLPQGGNSPLHF. The CDR3 DNA reads as TGTGCCAGCAGCTTACCCCAGGGGGGAAATTCACCCCTCCACTTT.

This clonotype occurred many times. The chain has TRBV10-3 and TRBJ2-1; D might be TRBD1 (6 bases). The CDR3 consists of 15 residues. Germline assignment: CDR1 ENHRY and CDR2 SYGVKD. V was trimmed by 3 bases and J by 6 bases, leaving 15 bases between them. The CDR3 loop reads CAISDQGGSFNEQFF. CDR3 nucleotide sequence: TGTGCCATCAGTGATCAAGGGGGAAGCTTCAATGAGCAGTTCTTC.

The chain couples TRBV6-5 to TRBJ1-1; perhaps TRBD1 as D (5 bases). V was pared by 2 bases and J by 3 bases, with 7 bases between. The CDR3 covers 13 residues. The germline gives CDR1 MNHEY, CDR2 SVGAGI. The CDR3 region is CASSYDSYTEAFF. In DNA form, the CDR3 reads TGTGCCAGCAGTTACGACAGTTACACTGAAGCTTTCTTT.

This clonotype has at least ten counts. V gene TRBV29-1 combines with J gene TRBJ2-1, with 9 bases aligning to TRBD1. The CDR3 has 16 residues. The germline CDR1 and CDR2 sequences are SQVTM and ANQGSEA. The ends lost 4 bases at V and 5 bases at J; junction bases unmatched: 12. The CDR3, as DNA: TGCAGCGTTGCTCGGAACCGGGACAGGGTCAACAATGAGCAGTTCTTC. It encodes CSVARNRDRVNNEQFF.

The CDR3 coding sequence is TGCAGTGCTAGAGTTGTTAGCCAAGAGACCCAGTACTTC. Translating gives CSARVVSQETQYF. The J gene is TRBJ2-5, the V gene TRBV20-1; D remains ambiguous. Per germline, CDR1 DFQATT and CDR2 SNEGSKA (reference sequence). V was shortened by 1 base and J by 1 base, with 7 bases between the two germline ends. The CDR3 spans 13 residues.